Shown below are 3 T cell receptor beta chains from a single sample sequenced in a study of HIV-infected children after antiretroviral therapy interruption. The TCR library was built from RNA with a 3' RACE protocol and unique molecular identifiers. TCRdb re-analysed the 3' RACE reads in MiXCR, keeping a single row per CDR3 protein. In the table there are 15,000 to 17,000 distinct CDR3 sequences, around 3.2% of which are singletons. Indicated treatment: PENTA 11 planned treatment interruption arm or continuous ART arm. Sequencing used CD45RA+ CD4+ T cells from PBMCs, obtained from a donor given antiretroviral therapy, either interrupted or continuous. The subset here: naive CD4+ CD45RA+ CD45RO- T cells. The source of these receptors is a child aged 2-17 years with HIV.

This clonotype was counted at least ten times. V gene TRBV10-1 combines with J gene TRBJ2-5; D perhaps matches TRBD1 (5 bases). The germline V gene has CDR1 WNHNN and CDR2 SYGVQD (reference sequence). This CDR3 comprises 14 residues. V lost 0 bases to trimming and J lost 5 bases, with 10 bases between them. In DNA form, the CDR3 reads TGCGCCAGCAGTGAGTCGGGGCGGCAGGAGACCCAGTACTTC. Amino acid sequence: CASSESGRQETQYF.

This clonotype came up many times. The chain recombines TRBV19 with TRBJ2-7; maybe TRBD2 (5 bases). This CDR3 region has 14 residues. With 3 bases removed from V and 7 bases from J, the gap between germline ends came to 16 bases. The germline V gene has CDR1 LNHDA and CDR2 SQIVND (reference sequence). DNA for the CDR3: TGTGCCAGTAGTATTGAGGTCGGGGTAAGGGAGCAGTACTTC. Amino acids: CASSIEVGVREQYF.

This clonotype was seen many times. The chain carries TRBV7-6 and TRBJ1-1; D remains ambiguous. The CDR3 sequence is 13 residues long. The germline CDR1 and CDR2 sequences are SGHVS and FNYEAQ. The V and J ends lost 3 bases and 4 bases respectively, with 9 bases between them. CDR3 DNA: TGTGCCAGCAGCTTTTCCCAATTCACTGAAGCTTTCTTT. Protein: CASSFSQFTEAFF.